The 26 T cell receptor beta chains below come from one sample, sequenced in a study of PD-1 blockade in classical Hodgkin lymphoma. Each patient relapsed following autologous stem cell transplantation, and prior brentuximab vedotin exposure differed. The method was immunoSEQ multiplex PCR; TCRdb's version includes in-frame clones alone and lacks a portion of them. The sample has approximately 98,000 clones, roughly nine tenths seen once. The material was peripheral blood mononuclear cells (PBMCs), obtained before the second cycle of nivolumab. The receptors were gathered from a human donor with classical Hodgkin lymphoma.

The J gene is TRBJ1-3, the V gene TRBV7-2, with D unclear. The CDR3 covers 15 residues. Deletions cut 6 bases from V and 4 bases from J, with 16 bases between. Germline loops: CDR1 SGHTA, CDR2 FQGNSA. CDR3 residues: CASSPEGLVGNTIYF. Written as DNA, the CDR3 is TGTGCCAGCAGTCCGGAGGGTTTGGTGGGAAACACCATATATTTT.

The chain joins TRBV5-1 to TRBJ2-3; 9 nucleotides align to TRBD2. The CDR3 consists of 13 residues. V gave up 5 bases and J gave up 14 bases; unmatched junction bases: 12. Germline CDR1 reads SGHRS; CDR2 reads YFSETQ. CDR3 protein: CASRQTSGPQVYF. For the CDR3, the DNA is TGCGCCAGCAGACAAACTAGCGGGCCACAGGTGTATTTT.

This chain uses TRBV4-3 with TRBJ2-3; 8 bases line up with TRBD1. Germline CDR1 is LGHNA and CDR2 is YSLEER. V shed 6 bases and J 5 bases; nucleotides not matched to a gene: 4. The CDR3 consists of 13 residues. This CDR3 is CASRPTGVDTQYF. The CDR3 DNA sequence: TGCGCCAGCAGACCGACAGGGGTAGATACGCAGTATTTT.

The chain combines TRBV7-6 with TRBJ2-7; 9 bases match TRBD1. CDR1 is SGHVS, CDR2 FNYEAQ, per germline. This CDR3 region has 18 residues. The V and J ends lost 1 base and 2 bases, in that order; junction bases with no gene match: 12. The CDR3 nucleotides are TGTGCCAGCAGCTTAGAACAGTACAGGGGGCAGATTCCCTACGAGCAGTACTTC. It yields the protein CASSLEQYRGQIPYEQYF.

This sequence joins TRBV7-8 and TRBJ1-5; no clear D. CDR3 length: 15 residues. V lost 4 bases to trimming and J lost 0 bases, with 10 bases between them. Germline V gene data show CDR1 as SGHVS and CDR2 as FQNEAQ. The CDR3 DNA is TGTGCCAGCAGCTGGGAGTGGTCTAGCAATCAGCCCCAGCATTTT. Residues: CASSWEWSSNQPQHF.

V and J are TRBV7-6 and TRBJ2-7, with D perhaps matching TRBD1 (6 bases). The CDR3 runs 14 residues. Trimming pared 4 bases from V and 2 bases from J, leaving 12 bases between. Germline assignment: CDR1 SGHVS and CDR2 FNYEAQ. CDR3 in amino acids: CASSYRDAAYEQYF. CDR3 bases: TGTGCCAGCAGCTACAGGGACGCGGCCTACGAGCAGTACTTC. The full variable domain, its missing parts supplied by reference TRBV7-6 and TRBJ2-7, is GAGVSQSPRYKVTKRGQDVALRCDPISGHVSLYWYRQALGQGPEFLTYFNYEAQQDKSGLPNDRFSAERPEGSISTLTIQRTEQRDSAMYRCASSYRDAAYEQYFGPGTRLTVT.

This sequence joins TRBV19 and TRBJ2-1, with D perhaps assigned TRBD1 or TRBD2 (6 bases each). CDR1 is LNHDA and CDR2 is SQIVND in the germline V gene (reference sequence). The V end was cut by 3 bases, the J end by 1 base, with 16 bases between. This CDR3 has 17 residues. CDR3 in DNA: TGTGCCAGTAGTATTACTGCAAGGGGGGCATCCTACAATGAGCAGTTCTTC. Amino acid sequence: CASSITARGASYNEQFF.

The chain joins TRBV5-6 to TRBJ1-3, with D possibly being TRBD1 (6 bases). The CDR3 is 14 residues long. Germline assignment: CDR1 SGHDT and CDR2 YYEEEE. V was pared by 4 bases and J by 1 base, with 9 bases between. The CDR3 spells CASSIQGSGNTIYF. The CDR3 DNA follows: TGTGCCAGCAGCATACAGGGTTCTGGAAACACCATATATTTT.

This clone was seen a handful of times. V gene TRBV29-1 combines with J gene TRBJ2-5, with no clear D. Germline lookup yields CDR1 SQVTM and CDR2 ANQGSEA. The ends were cut back, 4 bases at V and 5 bases at J, with 11 bases in the middle. The CDR3 is 12 amino acids. Here the CDR3 DNA reads TGCAGCGTTGGCCACTCCCAGGAGACCCAGTACTTC. As protein: CSVGHSQETQYF.

The genes are TRBV9 and TRBJ2-3, with 9 bases lining up with TRBD2. V trimming: 0 bases; J trimming: 6 bases; junction bases outside the gene matches: 5. Germline V CDR1 and CDR2: SGDLS, YYNGEE. The CDR3 length is 15 residues. The CDR3: CASSVDSSGIDTQYF. The DNA of the CDR3 is TGTGCCAGCAGCGTAGACTCTAGCGGGATTGATACGCAGTATTTT.

The chain couples TRBV18 to TRBJ2-1, with 9 bases matching TRBD1. The CDR3 sequence is 15 residues long. CDR1 KGHSH and CDR2 LQKENI come from the germline V gene. Trimming at V came to 6 bases and at J to 6 bases, leaving 9 bases not matched to a gene. This CDR3 is CASSPGTGTGNEQFF. CDR3 DNA sequence: TGTGCCAGCTCGCCCGGGACAGGGACAGGCAATGAGCAGTTCTTC.

The chain carries TRBV7-9 and TRBJ2-3; TRBD2 agrees at 9 bases. The CDR3 length is 17 residues. Germline values: CDR1 SEHNR, CDR2 FQNEAQ (reference sequence). With V trimmed by 5 bases and J by 1 base, 10 bases remained unmatched. The CDR3: CASSPPGLAGRTDTQYF. CDR3 coding DNA: TGTGCCAGCAGCCCACCTGGGCTAGCGGGGCGCACAGATACGCAGTATTTT.

This clone was detected only once. Distinct nucleotide sequences in the sample also encode this CDR3. The chain has TRBV28 and TRBJ1-1; no reliable D call. This CDR3 is built from 12 residues. Looked up from germline, CDR1 is MDHEN and CDR2 is SYDVKM. The ends were cut back, 2 bases at V and 0 bases at J, with 1 base in the middle. The CDR3 loop is CASSLLNTEAFF. In nucleotides, the CDR3 is TGTGCCAGCAGTTTACTGAACACTGAAGCTTTCTTT.

The chain joins TRBV19 to TRBJ1-1, with D possibly TRBD1 on 5 matching bases. CDR3 size: 14 residues. Germline loops: CDR1 LNHDA, CDR2 SQIVND (reference sequence). Trimming stripped 1 base from V and 0 bases from J, with 6 bases between. This CDR3 is CASSIGRVNTEAFF. The DNA for the CDR3 is TGTGCCAGTAGTATAGGCAGGGTGAACACTGAAGCTTTCTTT.

This chain links TRBV10-3 with TRBJ2-7; D gene uncertain. Germline V CDR1 and CDR2: ENHRY, SYGVKD. V was pared by 6 bases and J by 2 bases, with 20 bases between. The CDR3 covers 16 residues. The CDR3 bases are TGTGCCATCAGCCACCATTCTGGGGTAAGGGCCTACGAGCAGTACTTC. It is translated as CAISHHSGVRAYEQYF.

The chain has TRBV13 and TRBJ1-3; D is undetermined. The V gene lost 4 bases and the J gene lost 0 bases, with 19 bases spanning the gap. CDR3 length: 18 residues. Looked up from germline, CDR1 is PRHDT and CDR2 is FYEKMQ (reference sequence). CDR3 DNA: TGTGCCAGCAGCTCGACCGGGAGGTATCCCTACTCTGGAAACACCATATATTTT. Its protein is CASSSTGRYPYSGNTIYF.

This chain uses TRBV30 with TRBJ1-1; D perhaps matches TRBD1 (6 bases). V lost 4 bases to trimming and J lost 0 bases, with 15 bases between them. Germline values: CDR1 GTSNPN, CDR2 SVGIG (reference sequence). The CDR3 runs to 15 residues. The CDR3, as DNA: TGTGCCTGGACTTTATCAACAGGGTTGAACACTGAAGCTTTCTTT. Residues: CAWTLSTGLNTEAFF.

V is TRBV30 and J is TRBJ2-7; TRBD1 matches 7 bases. The CDR3 is 15 amino acids. V gave up 3 bases and J gave up 0 bases; unmatched junction bases: 8. CDR1 is GTSNPN and CDR2 is SVGIG in the germline V gene (reference sequence). For the CDR3, the DNA is TGTGCCTGGAGGCAGGGACAGCTGTTCTCCTACGAGCAGTACTTC. This gives the protein CAWRQGQLFSYEQYF.

The genes are TRBV5-6 and TRBJ1-1, with a possible D match to TRBD1 (5 bases). Germline CDR1 and CDR2: SGHDT and YYEEEE. V was shortened by 5 bases and J by 3 bases, with 14 bases between the two germline ends. This CDR3 contains 14 residues. CDR3 coding DNA: TGTGCCAGCAGAGGGGACCCGAGGTACACTGAAGCTTTCTTT. It translates to CASRGDPRYTEAFF.

V usage is TRBV2 and J usage is TRBJ2-1; TRBD1 matches 9 bases. V gave up 3 bases and J gave up 4 bases; unmatched junction bases: 7. CDR1 is SNHLY and CDR2 is FYNNEI in the germline V gene. The CDR3 is 16 residues long. CDR3 sequence reads: CASSEAQGARYNEQFF. In DNA, the CDR3 is TGTGCCAGCAGTGAGGCACAGGGGGCGCGTTACAATGAGCAGTTCTTC.

The rearrangement uses TRBV30 and TRBJ1-6, with D perhaps matching TRBD1 (5 bases). CDR1 is GTSNPN, CDR2 SVGIG, per germline (reference sequence). The CDR3 is 13 residues long. Trimming took 2 bases from V and 7 from J, leaving 9 bases between them. Here the CDR3 reads CAWSNGGNSPLHF. The CDR3 region has the DNA TGTGCCTGGAGTAATGGGGGAAATTCACCCCTCCACTTT. The whole variable domain, filled in from reference TRBV30 and TRBJ1-6, reads SQTIHQWPATLVQPVGSPLSLECTVEGTSNPNLYWYRQAAGRGLQLLFYSVGIGQISSEVPQNLSASRPQDRQFILSSKKLLLSDSGFYLCAWSNGGNSPLHFGNGTRLTVT.

This clone has a single count. This sequence joins TRBV25-1 and TRBJ1-2; D not certain. CDR3 length: 12 residues. The V gene lost 5 bases and the J gene lost 7 bases, with 11 bases spanning the gap. CDR1 is MGHDK and CDR2 is SYGVNS in the germline V gene. CDR3 loop: CASSPGGVGYTF. The CDR3 DNA reads TGTGCCAGCAGTCCCGGCGGGGTTGGCTACACCTTC.

This sequence joins TRBV28 and TRBJ1-4; TRBD1 matches at 8 bases. CDR1 MDHEN and CDR2 SYDVKM come from the germline V gene. Trimming removed 4 bases from V and 8 bases from J; junction bases left unmatched: 9. The CDR3 spans 15 residues. The CDR3 here is CASSSRTGSREKLFF. The CDR3 DNA reads as TGTGCCAGCAGTTCGAGGACAGGGAGCCGGGAAAAACTGTTTTTT.

In this sample, this clone turned up a few times. This sequence joins TRBV7-9 and TRBJ2-3; D is undetermined. This CDR3 has 14 amino acids. Germline CDR1 and CDR2: SEHNR and FQNEAQ (reference sequence). V was cut by 3 bases and J by 3 bases, with 10 bases left in between. The CDR3 loop reads CASSFRLGTDTQYF. CDR3 nucleotide sequence: TGTGCCAGCAGCTTTCGACTCGGGACAGATACGCAGTATTTT.

This clone was seen only a few times. This rearrangement joins TRBV25-1 to TRBJ1-3; D may be TRBD1 (5 bases). Germline values: CDR1 MGHDK, CDR2 SYGVNS. Between the trimmed V and J ends, which lost 6 bases and 2 bases, there was a span of 11 bases. The CDR3 consists of 14 residues. CDR3 residues: CASRGEEAGNTIYF. CDR3 DNA: TGTGCCAGCAGGGGGGAGGAAGCTGGAAACACCATATATTTT. Full variable domain (remainder filled in from reference TRBV25-1 and TRBJ1-3): EADIYQTPRYLVIGTGKKITLECSQTMGHDKMYWYQQDPGMELHLIHYSYGVNSTEKGDLSSESTVSRIRTEHFPLTLESARPSHTSQYLCASRGEEAGNTIYFGEGSWLTVV.

This chain links TRBV19 with TRBJ2-1; 7 nucleotides agree with TRBD1. The CDR3 loop spans 14 amino acids. With V trimmed by 6 bases and J by 9 bases, 11 bases remained unmatched. Per germline, CDR1 LNHDA and CDR2 SQIVND (reference sequence). The CDR3 DNA follows: TGTGCCAGTAGGGGGTTTAGGGGGCACGGTGAGCAGTTCTTC. As protein: CASRGFRGHGEQFF.